Following are 19 T cell receptor beta chains from one sample sequenced in a study of blood T cell repertoires in COVID-19. Profiled with immunoSEQ multiplex PCR; TCRdb holds only in-frame clones, not every one. The table includes 150,000 to 180,000 clones, roughly 89% detected once. Sequenced material: peripheral blood. Receptor source: a man aged 50 to 60 with acute or convalescent COVID-19.

The chain links TRBV6-6 to TRBJ2-1; the match to TRBD1 covers 8 bases. After removal of 8 bases from V and 12 bases from J, the junction contained 18 bases not matched to a gene. Germline lookup yields CDR1 MNHNY and CDR2 SVGAGI (reference sequence). CDR3 length: 15 amino acids. CDR3 in DNA: TGTGCCAGCGGAAGGATCGGACAGGGCCCCTCTCGGCAGTTCTTC. Translation gives CASGRIGQGPSRQFF.

This clone came up once. This chain joins TRBV6-2 or TRBV6-3 and TRBJ1-1; TRBD1 matches 8 bases. Germline CDR1 MNHEY, CDR2 SVGEGT. The CDR3 is made up of 11 amino acids. With V trimmed by 8 bases and J by 12 bases, 8 bases remained unmatched. The CDR3 region has the DNA TGTGCCAGCGGTTCCGGGACAGGTCCTTTCTTT. Protein: CASGSGTGPFF.

The rearrangement uses TRBV3-1 (or the pseudogene TRBV3-2) and TRBJ1-1, with unresolved D. The V gene lost 6 bases and the J gene lost 7 bases, with 15 bases spanning the gap. Germline V gene data show CDR1 as LGHDT and CDR2 as YNNKEL (reference sequence). The length of the CDR3 is 13 residues. CDR3 loop: CASSHTAVNEAFF. The CDR3 coding sequence is TGTGCCAGCAGTCACACAGCGGTTAATGAAGCTTTCTTT.

This rearrangement joins TRBV27 to TRBJ2-7, with D possibly being TRBD1 (6 bases). The length of the CDR3 is 13 residues. Trimming stripped 6 bases from V and 4 bases from J, with 13 bases between. Looked up from germline, CDR1 is MNHEY and CDR2 is SMNVEV (reference sequence). Here the CDR3 reads CASSYTTGYEQYF. The CDR3 nucleotides read TGTGCCAGCAGCTACACCACAGGGTACGAGCAGTACTTC.

V is TRBV28 and J is TRBJ2-7; D perhaps matches TRBD2 (5 bases). This CDR3 has 13 residues. The germline CDR1 and CDR2 sequences are MDHEN and SYDVKM. Trimming left V 8 bases short and J 3 bases short, with 14 bases between. The CDR3 DNA reads as TGTGCCAGCGGAGGAGGTGGGAACTACGAGCAGTACGTC. Encoded protein: CASGGGGNYEQYV.

CDR3 residues: CASSEDRGWTGELFF. DNA of the CDR3: TGTGCCAGCAGCGAGGACAGGGGCTGGACCGGGGAGCTGTTTTTT. The rearrangement joins TRBV27 to TRBJ2-2; 9 positions agree with TRBD1. Trimming removed 6 bases from V and 5 bases from J; junction bases left unmatched: 7. Per germline, CDR1 MNHEY and CDR2 SMNVEV (reference sequence). CDR3 length: 15 residues.

The chain's CDR3 is CASGGGPRKYF. DNA for the CDR3: TGTGCCAGCGGGGGGGGCCCCCGCAAATATTTT. The V call is TRBV19, the J call TRBJ2-3; 8 bases agree with TRBD2. The germline V gene encodes CDR1 LNHDA and CDR2 SQIVND (reference sequence). After removal of 9 bases from V and 15 bases from J, the junction contained 11 bases not matched to a gene. CDR3 size: 11 residues.

V and J are TRBV30 and TRBJ2-7; D gene ambiguous. Trimming pared 2 bases from V and 2 bases from J, leaving 7 bases between. The CDR3 sequence is 12 residues long. CDR1 is GTSNPN, CDR2 SVGIG, per germline (reference sequence). DNA of the CDR3: TGTGCCTGGAGTCTGCACACCTACGAGCAGTACTTC. Translating it yields CAWSLHTYEQYF.

The chain joins TRBV4-1 to TRBJ1-4; D ambiguous. Germline CDR1 MGHRA, CDR2 YSYEKL. V dropped 0 bases and J dropped 7 bases, with 15 bases sitting between them. There are 16 residues in the CDR3. The CDR3 loop is CASSQEGSSRGEKLFF. The CDR3 region has the DNA TGCGCCAGCAGCCAAGAAGGGAGCAGCCGTGGTGAAAAACTGTTTTTT.

The chain employs TRBV28 and TRBJ2-7, with 8 bases matching TRBD1. V lost 5 bases and J lost 4; bases outside the gene matches: 10. Germline V gene data show CDR1 as MDHEN and CDR2 as SYDVKM. CDR3 length: 15 residues. CDR3 sequence reads: CASSGSTGGPYEQYV. The CDR3 nucleotides read TGTGCCAGCAGTGGGTCAACAGGGGGTCCGTACGAGCAGTACGTC.

The table lists this clone with a count of one. CDR3 nucleotides: TGTGCCAGCAGCTTTAGCGGGAGTAAGGCGAACACTGAAGCTTTCTTT. As protein: CASSFSGSKANTEAFF. The chain joins TRBV11-2 to TRBJ1-1; D unclear. This CDR3 has 16 amino acids. CDR1 is SGHAT and CDR2 is FQNNGV in the germline V gene. V lost 3 bases and J lost 1, with 15 bases in between.

J is TRBJ1-2 and V is TRBV7-9; D call uncertain. The germline CDR1 and CDR2 sequences are SEHNR and FQNEAQ (reference sequence). The V and J ends lost 3 bases and 4 bases respectively, with 12 bases between them. The CDR3 loop spans 14 amino acids. CDR3 sequence reads: CASSFNSSAYGYTF. CDR3 bases: TGTGCCAGCAGCTTTAACAGTTCTGCCTATGGCTACACCTTC.

The chain links TRBV10-3 to TRBJ2-5; 9 positions agree with TRBD2. CDR1 is ENHRY and CDR2 is SYGVKD in the germline V gene. Losses at the gene ends were 8 bases for V and 1 base for J; bases not matched to a gene: 8. The CDR3 runs to 15 residues. The CDR3 here is CAIHPSGGPQETQYF. The CDR3, as DNA: TGTGCCATCCACCCAAGCGGGGGGCCCCAAGAGACCCAGTACTTC.

A single count supports this clone. This sequence joins TRBV5-1 and TRBJ2-2, with 9 bases matching TRBD1. Looked up from germline, CDR1 is SGHRS and CDR2 is YFSETQ. The CDR3 loop spans 18 amino acids. Unmatched junction bases numbered 12, after V lost 2 bases and J lost 4 bases. The CDR3 here is CASSFWPGTGSGTGELFF. The CDR3 nucleotides read TGCGCCAGCAGCTTTTGGCCCGGGACAGGGAGTGGCACCGGGGAGCTGTTTTTT.

V is TRBV6-5 and J is TRBJ2-7; a possible D gene is TRBD1 (5 bases). V shed 10 bases and J shed 2 bases, with 15 bases lying between them. This CDR3 contains 13 residues. Germline V lookup: CDR1 MNHEY, CDR2 SVGAGI. Here the CDR3 reads CATSPGPPYEQYF. CDR3 DNA: TGTGCCACCTCCCCAGGGCCGCCCTACGAGCAGTACTTC.

The chain joins TRBV28 to TRBJ1-6, with D tentatively TRBD1 (6 bases). The CDR3 totals 14 residues. The germline gives CDR1 MDHEN, CDR2 SYDVKM. V lost 6 bases, J lost 14 bases, and 20 bases lay in between. The CDR3 nucleotides read TGTGCCAGCAGCACTCTGGACCGCCCAGGGGCCCTCCACTTT. It specifies CASSTLDRPGALHF.

The chain employs TRBV23-1 and TRBJ2-1, with 12 nucleotides matching TRBD2. TRBV23-1 is annotated as an ORF whose role is uncertain. V gave up 4 bases and J gave up 6 bases; unmatched junction bases: 19. The CDR3 sequence is 20 residues long. CDR3 nucleotides: TGCGCCAGCAGTCCCCCGTTGAGGCTAGCGGGAGGGCCAACGGGCAATGAGCAGTTCTTC. This encodes CASSPPLRLAGGPTGNEQFF.

V gene TRBV7-2 combines with J gene TRBJ1-5; TRBD1 agrees at 7 bases. The germline V gene encodes CDR1 SGHTA and CDR2 FQGNSA. The CDR3 length is 15 residues. V shed 5 bases and J 3 bases; nucleotides not matched to a gene: 7. The CDR3 DNA follows: TGTGCCAGCAGCCCCGGGACAGCTAACAATCAGCCCCAGCATTTT. This gives the protein CASSPGTANNQPQHF.

The chain carries TRBV30 and TRBJ1-5, with no clear D. The CDR3 runs 13 residues. V lost 1 base and J 0 bases, leaving 4 bases between the germline ends. Germline CDR1 reads GTSNPN; CDR2 reads SVGIG (reference sequence). The CDR3 nucleotides are TGTGCCTGGAGTGCAGATAGCAATCAGCCCCAGCATTTT. It codes for CAWSADSNQPQHF. Full variable domain (rest looked up from reference TRBV30 and TRBJ1-5): SQTIHQWPATLVQPVGSPLSLECTVEGTSNPNLYWYRQAAGRGLQLLFYSVGIGQISSEVPQNLSASRPQDRQFILSSKKLLLSDSGFYLCAWSADSNQPQHFGDGTRLSIL.